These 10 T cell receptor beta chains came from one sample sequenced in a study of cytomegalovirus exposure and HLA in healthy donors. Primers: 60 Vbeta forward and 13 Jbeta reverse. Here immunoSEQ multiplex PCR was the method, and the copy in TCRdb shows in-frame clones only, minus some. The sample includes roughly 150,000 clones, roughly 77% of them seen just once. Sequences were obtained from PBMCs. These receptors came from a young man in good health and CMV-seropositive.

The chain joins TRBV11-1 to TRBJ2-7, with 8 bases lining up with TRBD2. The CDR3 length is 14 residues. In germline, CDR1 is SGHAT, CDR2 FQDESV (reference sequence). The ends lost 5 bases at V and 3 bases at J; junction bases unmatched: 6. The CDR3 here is CASSGGLEIYEQYF. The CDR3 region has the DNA TGTGCCAGCAGCGGGGGACTAGAGATCTACGAGCAGTACTTC.

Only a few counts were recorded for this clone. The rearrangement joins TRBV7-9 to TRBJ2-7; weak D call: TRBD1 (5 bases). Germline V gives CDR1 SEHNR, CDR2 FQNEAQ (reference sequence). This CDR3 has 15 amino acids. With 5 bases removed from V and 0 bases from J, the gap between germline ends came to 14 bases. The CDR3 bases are TGTGCCAGCAGCCTAACACAGGCGAGCTCCTACGAGCAGTACTTC. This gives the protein CASSLTQASSYEQYF.

CDR3 DNA sequence: TGTGCCAGCAACTCAGCCGGGACAGGGACCCAAGAGACCCAGTACTTC. Its protein is CASNSAGTGTQETQYF. The V gene is TRBV28, the J gene TRBJ2-5; TRBD1 matches 9 bases. CDR1 is MDHEN and CDR2 is SYDVKM in the germline V gene. This CDR3 comprises 16 residues. V lost 7 bases, J lost 1 base, and 10 bases stayed unmatched.

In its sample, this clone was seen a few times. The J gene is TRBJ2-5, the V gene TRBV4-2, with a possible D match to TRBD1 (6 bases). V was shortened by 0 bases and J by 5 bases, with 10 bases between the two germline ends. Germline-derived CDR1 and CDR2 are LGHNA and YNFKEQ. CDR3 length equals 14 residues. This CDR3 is CASSQEQGLETQYF. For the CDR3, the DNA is TGTGCCAGCAGCCAAGAACAGGGTTTGGAGACCCAGTACTTC.

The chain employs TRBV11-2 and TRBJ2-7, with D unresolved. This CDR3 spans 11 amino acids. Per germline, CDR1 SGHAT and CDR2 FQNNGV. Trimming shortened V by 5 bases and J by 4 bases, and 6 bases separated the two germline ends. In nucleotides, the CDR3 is TGTGCCAGCAGCCAAGCTTACGAGCAGTACTTC. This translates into CASSQAYEQYF.

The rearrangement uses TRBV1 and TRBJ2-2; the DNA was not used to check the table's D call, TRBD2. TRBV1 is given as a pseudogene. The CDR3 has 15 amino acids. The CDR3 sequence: CTSKLAGSPTGELFF. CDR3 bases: TGCACCAGTAAACTAGCGGGGTCCCCCACCGGGGAGCTGTTTTTT.

CDR3 protein: CASPPLSTDTQYF. CDR3 nucleotide sequence: TGTGCCAGTCCCCCCCTTAGCACAGATACGCAGTATTTT. The chain links TRBV7-2 to TRBJ2-3; unclear D gene. CDR1 is SGHTA and CDR2 is FQGNSA in the germline V gene. Trimming pared 9 bases from V and 0 bases from J, leaving 10 bases between. The CDR3 loop spans 13 amino acids.

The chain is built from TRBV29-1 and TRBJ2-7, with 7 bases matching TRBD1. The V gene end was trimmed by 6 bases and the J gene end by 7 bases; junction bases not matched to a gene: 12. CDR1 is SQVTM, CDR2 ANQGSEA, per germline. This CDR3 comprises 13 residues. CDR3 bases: TGCAGCGTAGGAGACAGGGCGCCGGGGGAGCAGTACTTC. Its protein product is CSVGDRAPGEQYF.

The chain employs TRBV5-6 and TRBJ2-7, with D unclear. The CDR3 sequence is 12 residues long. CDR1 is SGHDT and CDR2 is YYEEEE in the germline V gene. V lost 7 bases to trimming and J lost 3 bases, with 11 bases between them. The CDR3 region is CASDGASYEQYF. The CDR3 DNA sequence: TGTGCCAGCGATGGTGCGAGCTACGAGCAGTACTTC.

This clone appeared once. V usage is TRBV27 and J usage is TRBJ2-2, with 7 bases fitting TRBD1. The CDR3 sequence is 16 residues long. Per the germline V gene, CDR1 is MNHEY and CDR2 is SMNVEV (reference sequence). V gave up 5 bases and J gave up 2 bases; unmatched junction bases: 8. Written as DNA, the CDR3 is TGTGCCAGCAGTGTCTATGGACAGGCAAACACCGGGGAGCTGTTTTTT. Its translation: CASSVYGQANTGELFF.